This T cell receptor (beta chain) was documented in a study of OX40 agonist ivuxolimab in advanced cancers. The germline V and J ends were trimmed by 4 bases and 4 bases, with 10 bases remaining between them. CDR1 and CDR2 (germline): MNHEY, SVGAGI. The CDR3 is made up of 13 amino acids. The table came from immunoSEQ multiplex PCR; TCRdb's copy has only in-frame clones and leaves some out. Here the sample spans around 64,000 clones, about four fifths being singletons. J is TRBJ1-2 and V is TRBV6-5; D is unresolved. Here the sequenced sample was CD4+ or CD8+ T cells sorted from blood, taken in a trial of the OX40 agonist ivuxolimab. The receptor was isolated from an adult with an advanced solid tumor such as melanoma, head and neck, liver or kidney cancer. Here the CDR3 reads CASSSPSGYGYTF. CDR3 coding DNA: TGTGCCAGCAGTTCACCGAGCGGCTATGGCTACACCTTC.